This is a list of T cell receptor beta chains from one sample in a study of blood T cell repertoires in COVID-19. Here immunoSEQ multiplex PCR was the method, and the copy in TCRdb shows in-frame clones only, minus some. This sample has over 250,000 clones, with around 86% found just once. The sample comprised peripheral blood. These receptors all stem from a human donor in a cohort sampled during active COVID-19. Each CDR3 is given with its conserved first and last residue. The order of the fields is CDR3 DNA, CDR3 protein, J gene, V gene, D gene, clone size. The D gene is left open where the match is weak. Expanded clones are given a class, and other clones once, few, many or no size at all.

CDR3 DNA: TGCGCCAGCAGCTCCGGGACTCTTGGCACCGGGGAGCTGTTTTTT
CDR3 protein: CASSSGTLGTGELFF
J gene: TRBJ2-2
V gene: TRBV5-1
D gene: -
clone size: -

CDR3 DNA: TGTGCCAGCACTTCCACAGCGGCGGGTATGAATGAGCAGTTCTTC
CDR3 protein: CASTSTAAGMNEQFF
J gene: TRBJ2-1
V gene: TRBV6-5
D gene: -
clone size: -

CDR3 DNA: TGTGCCTGTCAGGGTTTTCACAATGAGCAGTTCTTC
CDR3 protein: CACQGFHNEQFF
J gene: TRBJ2-1
V gene: TRBV30
D gene: -
clone size: -

CDR3 DNA: TGTGCCAGCTCACCGGGACTTAACACTGAAGCTTTCTTT
CDR3 protein: CASSPGLNTEAFF
J gene: TRBJ1-1
V gene: TRBV18
D gene: -
clone size: -

CDR3 DNA: TGTGCCTGGGTATCAAGGGGAAGAAATCAAGCTTTCTTT
CDR3 protein: CAWVSRGRNQAFF
J gene: TRBJ1-1
V gene: TRBV30
D gene: -
clone size: once

CDR3 DNA: TGTGCCAGCAGCAACCGACAGGGGACAACTAATGAAAAACTGTTTTTT
CDR3 protein: CASSNRQGTTNEKLFF
J gene: TRBJ1-4
V gene: TRBV9
D gene: TRBD1
clone size: -

CDR3 DNA: TGTGCCACCAAAGGAACAGGGCACGAGCAGTACTTC
CDR3 protein: CATKGTGHEQYF
J gene: TRBJ2-7
V gene: TRBV28
D gene: -
clone size: -

CDR3 DNA: TGTGCCAGCAGTTACACCGGACAGGGGGCAAATCAGCCCCAGCATTTT
CDR3 protein: CASSYTGQGANQPQHF
J gene: TRBJ1-5
V gene: TRBV6-6
D gene: TRBD1
clone size: -

CDR3 DNA: TGTGCCAGCAGCCCGCCCCCCTCGGCGGGGCCCCTCTACGAGCAGTACTTC
CDR3 protein: CASSPPPSAGPLYEQYF
J gene: TRBJ2-7
V gene: TRBV27
D gene: -
clone size: -

CDR3 DNA: TGTGCCAGCAGTCGAGGGGGCGCGCGGTCACCCCTCCACTTT
CDR3 protein: CASSRGGARSPLHF
J gene: TRBJ1-6
V gene: TRBV6-5
D gene: TRBD1
clone size: -

CDR3 DNA: TGTGCCAGCAGCTTTAGAAGGCCAGGAATTAGCTCCTACAATGAGCAGTTCTTC
CDR3 protein: CASSFRRPGISSYNEQFF
J gene: TRBJ2-1
V gene: TRBV7-2
D gene: -
clone size: -

CDR3 DNA: TGTGCCAGCAGTTTCAGGGGTGAAAAACTGTTTTTT
CDR3 protein: CASSFRGEKLFF
J gene: TRBJ1-4
V gene: TRBV27
D gene: -
clone size: -

CDR3 DNA: TGTGCCAGCAGCAAAGCGCTTGGGGGACAGGGATGGACCCAGTACTTC
CDR3 protein: CASSKALGGQGWTQYF
J gene: TRBJ2-5
V gene: TRBV21-1
D gene: -
clone size: once

CDR3 DNA: TGTGCCAGCAGCAACAGGGGATCTTATCAGCCCCAGCATTTT
CDR3 protein: CASSNRGSYQPQHF
J gene: TRBJ1-5
V gene: TRBV6-2/TRBV6-3
D gene: TRBD1
clone size: -

CDR3 DNA: TGTGCCAGCTCACTGGACTCTCTGGATGAGCAGTTCTTC
CDR3 protein: CASSLDSLDEQFF
J gene: TRBJ2-1
V gene: TRBV18
D gene: -
clone size: -

CDR3 DNA: TGTGCCACCAACGGGAGGACAGCTAATGAAAAACTGTTTTTT
CDR3 protein: CATNGRTANEKLFF
J gene: TRBJ1-4
V gene: TRBV19
D gene: -
clone size: -

CDR3 DNA: TGCGCCAGCAGTGAGTCCACGTCACTAGCGGGAGGTCAGTTCTTC
CDR3 protein: CASSESTSLAGGQFF
J gene: TRBJ2-1
V gene: TRBV10-1
D gene: TRBD2
clone size: -

CDR3 DNA: TGCGCCAGCAGCGTAATGACAGGGTGTGAAGCTTTCTTT
CDR3 protein: CASSVMTGCEAFF
J gene: TRBJ1-1
V gene: TRBV5-1
D gene: TRBD1
clone size: -

CDR3 DNA: TGTGCCAGCAGTGTGGAGGTCCGCTTGTCGTACAATGAGCAGTTCTTC
CDR3 protein: CASSVEVRLSYNEQFF
J gene: TRBJ2-1
V gene: TRBV6-1
D gene: -
clone size: -

CDR3 DNA: TGTGCCAGCCGCGGACAGGGGGCATATGGCTACACCTTC
CDR3 protein: CASRGQGAYGYTF
J gene: TRBJ1-2
V gene: TRBV12-3/TRBV12-4
D gene: TRBD1
clone size: -

CDR3 DNA: TGCGCCAGCAGCCAAGACCGGGGCTCCTACAATGAGCAGTTCTTC
CDR3 protein: CASSQDRGSYNEQFF
J gene: TRBJ2-1
V gene: TRBV4-3
D gene: -
clone size: -

CDR3 DNA: TGCGCCAGCAGCCAAGGGCCCTACAATGAGCAGTTCTTC
CDR3 protein: CASSQGPYNEQFF
J gene: TRBJ2-1
V gene: TRBV4-3
D gene: -
clone size: -

CDR3 DNA: TGTGCCAGCAGCAAGGGACAGACGAACACCGGGGAGCTGTTTTTT
CDR3 protein: CASSKGQTNTGELFF
J gene: TRBJ2-2
V gene: TRBV9
D gene: TRBD1
clone size: -

CDR3 DNA: TGTGCCACCAGTGATGCGACAGGGCCAGGGCCCCAGCATTTT
CDR3 protein: CATSDATGPGPQHF
J gene: TRBJ1-5
V gene: TRBV24-1
D gene: TRBD1
clone size: -

CDR3 DNA: TGTGCCAGCACCAGTCGACAGAACACTGAAGCTTTCTTT
CDR3 protein: CASTSRQNTEAFF
J gene: TRBJ1-1
V gene: TRBV9
D gene: -
clone size: -

CDR3 DNA: TGTGCCAGCAGCTTAGGAGCGGGAGGGAGGGCCAAAAACATTCAGTACTTC
CDR3 protein: CASSLGAGGRAKNIQYF
J gene: TRBJ2-4
V gene: TRBV7-2
D gene: TRBD2
clone size: once

CDR3 DNA: TGCGCCAGCAGCGGGCGACTAGCGGAAAACTACGAGCAGTACTTC
CDR3 protein: CASSGRLAENYEQYF
J gene: TRBJ2-7
V gene: TRBV5-1
D gene: TRBD2
clone size: -

CDR3 DNA: TGCAGCGGCATGGGACAGGGCTACGAGCAGTACTTC
CDR3 protein: CSGMGQGYEQYF
J gene: TRBJ2-7
V gene: TRBV29-1
D gene: TRBD1
clone size: -

CDR3 DNA: TGTGCCTGGAGTGACTCCGCAAATGAGCAGTTCTTC
CDR3 protein: CAWSDSANEQFF
J gene: TRBJ2-1
V gene: TRBV30
D gene: -
clone size: many

CDR3 DNA: TGTGCCAGCAGTGCCTCCGGGACAGGGTATGGCTACACCTTC
CDR3 protein: CASSASGTGYGYTF
J gene: TRBJ1-2
V gene: TRBV2
D gene: TRBD1
clone size: -

CDR3 DNA: TGTGCCAGTAATAGAGGAACGGGAGACAAAAATGAGCAGTTCTTC
CDR3 protein: CASNRGTGDKNEQFF
J gene: TRBJ2-1
V gene: TRBV19
D gene: -
clone size: once

CDR3 DNA: TGTGCCAGCAATGAGGGCTCCTACAATGAGCAGTTCTTC
CDR3 protein: CASNEGSYNEQFF
J gene: TRBJ2-1
V gene: TRBV12-3/TRBV12-4
D gene: -
clone size: -

CDR3 DNA: TGTGCCAGCATGGAAGGGGGAAGTCGGGATACGCAGTATTTT
CDR3 protein: CASMEGGSRDTQYF
J gene: TRBJ2-3
V gene: TRBV28
D gene: -
clone size: -

CDR3 DNA: TGTGCCAGCAGCCAAAACCCCGGGGAGCAGTACTTC
CDR3 protein: CASSQNPGEQYF
J gene: TRBJ2-7
V gene: TRBV3-1/TRBV3-2
D gene: -
clone size: -

CDR3 DNA: TGTGCCACCCGAATCCCCCTGCTGAGAAAACTGTTTTTT
CDR3 protein: CATRIPLLRKLFF
J gene: TRBJ1-4
V gene: TRBV28
D gene: -
clone size: -

CDR3 DNA: TGCGCCAGCAGCCCGGGACAGGGGTCTGATGAGCAGTTCTTC
CDR3 protein: CASSPGQGSDEQFF
J gene: TRBJ2-1
V gene: TRBV5-1
D gene: TRBD1
clone size: once

CDR3 DNA: TGTGCCAGCAGTTTATTGTCCCCGTACAATGAGCAGTTCTTC
CDR3 protein: CASSLLSPYNEQFF
J gene: TRBJ2-1
V gene: TRBV27
D gene: -
clone size: -

CDR3 DNA: TGTGCCATCAGACGGGACACATCGGAATCCTACGAGCAGTACTTC
CDR3 protein: CAIRRDTSESYEQYF
J gene: TRBJ2-7
V gene: TRBV10-3
D gene: -
clone size: -

CDR3 DNA: TGTGCCAGCAGCCTCGGAGGGCCTTCAAGGACCCAGTACTTC
CDR3 protein: CASSLGGPSRTQYF
J gene: TRBJ2-5
V gene: TRBV7-7
D gene: -
clone size: once

CDR3 DNA: TGTGCCAGCAGCACACAGAGCAATGAGCAGTTCTTC
CDR3 protein: CASSTQSNEQFF
J gene: TRBJ2-1
V gene: TRBV9
D gene: -
clone size: -

CDR3 DNA: TGTGCCAGCAGTCCTCAGGGGGCTTGGGGCTACACCTTC
CDR3 protein: CASSPQGAWGYTF
J gene: TRBJ1-2
V gene: TRBV27
D gene: TRBD1
clone size: -

CDR3 DNA: TGTGCCAGCGCCCCACAGGGGACGGACTATGGCTACACCTTC
CDR3 protein: CASAPQGTDYGYTF
J gene: TRBJ1-2
V gene: TRBV7-8
D gene: TRBD1
clone size: -

CDR3 DNA: TGTGCCAGCAGTTCCCCGCGTGGGGGGGGTGTGCGCGCTTTCTTT
CDR3 protein: CASSSPRGGGVRAFF
J gene: TRBJ1-1
V gene: TRBV28
D gene: -
clone size: -

CDR3 DNA: TGTGCCAGCAGTTACAACCCCTCGAGGACTGAAGCTTTCTTT
CDR3 protein: CASSYNPSRTEAFF
J gene: TRBJ1-1
V gene: TRBV6-5
D gene: -
clone size: -

CDR3 DNA: TGTGCCTGGAGTCCGGGGGGGGGTCGTCCTATCGGCTACACCTTC
CDR3 protein: CAWSPGGGRPIGYTF
J gene: TRBJ1-2
V gene: TRBV30
D gene: -
clone size: -

CDR3 DNA: TGTGCCAGCAGTGAATCGTGGAGGGATCGTAGCGGAAACACCATATATTTT
CDR3 protein: CASSESWRDRSGNTIYF
J gene: TRBJ1-3
V gene: TRBV6-1
D gene: -
clone size: -

CDR3 DNA: TGTGCCACCCACGGGTTTCTCTCCCTCCACTTT
CDR3 protein: CATHGFLSLHF
J gene: TRBJ1-6
V gene: TRBV28
D gene: -
clone size: -

CDR3 DNA: TGTGCCACCAGTGACCAGGACAGTACCTACGAGCAGTACTTC
CDR3 protein: CATSDQDSTYEQYF
J gene: TRBJ2-7
V gene: TRBV24-1
D gene: -
clone size: -

CDR3 DNA: TGTGCCAGCGGTGGGCGACTAGCGGGATCGCTCACAGATACGCAGTATTTT
CDR3 protein: CASGGRLAGSLTDTQYF
J gene: TRBJ2-3
V gene: TRBV9
D gene: TRBD2
clone size: -

CDR3 DNA: TGCGCCAGCAGCCAAGGGGGTTACGGGGATCGTGGAGCTTTCTTT
CDR3 protein: CASSQGGYGDRGAFF
J gene: TRBJ1-1
V gene: TRBV4-1
D gene: -
clone size: -

CDR3 DNA: TGTGCCAGCAGTGCCTCGGCGGGGACCCTACATTCACCCCTCCACTTT
CDR3 protein: CASSASAGTLHSPLHF
J gene: TRBJ1-6
V gene: TRBV6-4
D gene: -
clone size: -

CDR3 DNA: TGTGCCAGCAGACCCCGACAGTTACTTAATTCACCCCTCCACTTT
CDR3 protein: CASRPRQLLNSPLHF
J gene: TRBJ1-6
V gene: TRBV27
D gene: -
clone size: -

CDR3 DNA: TGCGCCACCCGTAGTAGCGGTCGGGACACAGATACGCAGTATTTT
CDR3 protein: CATRSSGRDTDTQYF
J gene: TRBJ2-3
V gene: TRBV5-1
D gene: -
clone size: few

CDR3 DNA: TGTGCCACCAGCAGTGGGACTACTCGTAACACCGGGGAGCTGTTTTTT
CDR3 protein: CATSSGTTRNTGELFF
J gene: TRBJ2-2
V gene: TRBV15
D gene: TRBD2
clone size: -

CDR3 DNA: TGTGCCAGCAGTGTAACCACGCGAGTTACGCAGTATTTT
CDR3 protein: CASSVTTRVTQYF
J gene: TRBJ2-3
V gene: TRBV2
D gene: -
clone size: once

CDR3 DNA: TGCGCCAGCAGCCAAGGAATAGAATTACCGAACACTGAAGCTTTCTTT
CDR3 protein: CASSQGIELPNTEAFF
J gene: TRBJ1-1
V gene: TRBV4-3
D gene: -
clone size: -

CDR3 DNA: TGTGCCATCAGTGAGGATCGGACAGCCCTGGAGCAGTTCTTC
CDR3 protein: CAISEDRTALEQFF
J gene: TRBJ2-1
V gene: TRBV10-3
D gene: -
clone size: -

CDR3 DNA: TGCAGTGCTAGAAGGGGGGGAGGGCAGTTCTTC
CDR3 protein: CSARRGGGQFF
J gene: TRBJ2-1
V gene: TRBV20-1
D gene: -
clone size: -

CDR3 DNA: TGCAGCGTTCTGTGGGGGGTCGGGGAGACCCAGTACTTC
CDR3 protein: CSVLWGVGETQYF
J gene: TRBJ2-5
V gene: TRBV29-1
D gene: -
clone size: -